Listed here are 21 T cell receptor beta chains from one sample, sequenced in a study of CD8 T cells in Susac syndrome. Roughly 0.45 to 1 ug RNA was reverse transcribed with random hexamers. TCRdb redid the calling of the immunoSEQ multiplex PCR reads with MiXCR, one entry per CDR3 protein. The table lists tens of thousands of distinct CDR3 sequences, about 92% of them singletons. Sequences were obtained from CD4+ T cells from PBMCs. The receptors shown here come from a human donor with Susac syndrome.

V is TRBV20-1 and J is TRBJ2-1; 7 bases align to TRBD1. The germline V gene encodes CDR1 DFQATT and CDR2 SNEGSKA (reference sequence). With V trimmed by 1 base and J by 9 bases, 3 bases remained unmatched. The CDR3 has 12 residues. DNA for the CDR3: TGCAGTGCTAGAGTGACAGGGCGTGAGCAGTTCTTC. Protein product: CSARVTGREQFF.

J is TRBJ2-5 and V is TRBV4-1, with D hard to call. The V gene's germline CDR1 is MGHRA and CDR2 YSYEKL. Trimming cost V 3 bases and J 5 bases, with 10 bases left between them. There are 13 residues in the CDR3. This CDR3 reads CASSQWTRETQYF. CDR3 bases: TGCGCCAGCAGCCAGTGGACCAGGGAGACCCAGTACTTC.

The CDR3 DNA follows: TGTGCCACCAGCAGAGACAAGATCGGCGGCTACACCTTC. Translating gives CATSRDKIGGYTF. The V gene is TRBV15, the J gene TRBJ1-2; D is uncertain. The germline V gene encodes CDR1 LNHNV and CDR2 YYDKDF (reference sequence). The germline V and J ends were trimmed by 0 bases and 8 bases, with 10 bases remaining between them. The CDR3 is 13 residues long.

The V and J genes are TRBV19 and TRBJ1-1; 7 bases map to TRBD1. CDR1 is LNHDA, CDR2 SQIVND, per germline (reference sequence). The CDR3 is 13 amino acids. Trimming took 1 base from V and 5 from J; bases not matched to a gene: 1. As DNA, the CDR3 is TGTGCCAGTAGTATAGTGGACAGGACTGAAGCTTTCTTT. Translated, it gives CASSIVDRTEAFF. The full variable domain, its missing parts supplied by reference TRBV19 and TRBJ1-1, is DGGITQSPKYLFRKEGQNVTLSCEQNLNHDAMYWYRQDPGQGLRLIYYSQIVNDFQKGDIAEGYSVSREKKESFPLTVTSAQKNPTAFYLCASSIVDRTEAFFGQGTRLTVV.

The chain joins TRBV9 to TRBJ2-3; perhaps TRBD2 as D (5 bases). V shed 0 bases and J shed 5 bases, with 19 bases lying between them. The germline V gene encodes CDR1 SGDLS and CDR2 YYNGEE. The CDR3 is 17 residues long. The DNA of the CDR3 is TGTGCCAGCAGCGTAGGTGGAGGCCTACCTCAGGTAGATACGCAGTATTTT. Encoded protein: CASSVGGGLPQVDTQYF.

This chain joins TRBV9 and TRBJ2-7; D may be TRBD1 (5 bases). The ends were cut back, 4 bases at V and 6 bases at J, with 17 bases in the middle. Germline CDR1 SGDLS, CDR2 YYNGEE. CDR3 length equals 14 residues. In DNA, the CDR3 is TGTGCCAGCAGCCTCAATCCCACAGGAGTCGAGCAGTACTTC. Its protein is CASSLNPTGVEQYF.

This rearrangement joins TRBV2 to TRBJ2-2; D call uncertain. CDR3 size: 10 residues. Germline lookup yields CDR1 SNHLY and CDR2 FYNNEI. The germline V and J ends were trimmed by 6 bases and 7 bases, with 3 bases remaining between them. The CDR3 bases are TGTGCCAGCAGGGGCGGGGAGCTGTTTTTT. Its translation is CASRGGELFF.

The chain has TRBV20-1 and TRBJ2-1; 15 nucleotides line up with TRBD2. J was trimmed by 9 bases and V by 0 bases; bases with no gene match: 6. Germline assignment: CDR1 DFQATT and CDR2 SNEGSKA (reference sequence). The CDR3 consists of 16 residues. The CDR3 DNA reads TGCAGTGCTAGAGACCCCGGACTAGCGGGAGGGCGTGAGCAGTTCTTC. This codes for CSARDPGLAGGREQFF.

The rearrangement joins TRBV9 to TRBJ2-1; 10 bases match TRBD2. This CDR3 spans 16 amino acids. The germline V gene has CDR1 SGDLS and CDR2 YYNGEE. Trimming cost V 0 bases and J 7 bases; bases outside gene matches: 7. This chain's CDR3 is CASSVDPSGSRNEQFF. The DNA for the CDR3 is TGTGCCAGCAGCGTAGACCCTAGCGGGAGCAGAAATGAGCAGTTCTTC. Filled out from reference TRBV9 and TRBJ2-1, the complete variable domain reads DSGVTQTPKHLITATGQRVTLRCSPRSGDLSVYWYQQSLDQGLQFLIQYYNGEERAKGNILERFSAQQFPDLHSELNLSSLELGDSALYFCASSVDPSGSRNEQFFGPGTRLTVL.

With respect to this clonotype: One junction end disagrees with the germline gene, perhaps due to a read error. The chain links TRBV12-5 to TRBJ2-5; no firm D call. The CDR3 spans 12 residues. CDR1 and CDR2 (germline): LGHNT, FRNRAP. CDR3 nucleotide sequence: TGTGCTAGTGTTTTGGTCGTTGAGACCCAGTACTTC. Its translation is CASVLVVETQYF.

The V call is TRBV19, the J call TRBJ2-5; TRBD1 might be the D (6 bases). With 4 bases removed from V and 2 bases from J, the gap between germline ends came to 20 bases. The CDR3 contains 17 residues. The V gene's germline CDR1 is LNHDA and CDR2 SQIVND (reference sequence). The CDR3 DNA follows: TGTGCCAGTAGTAACTGGGCCGGGACAAATTTTCAAGAGACCCAGTACTTC. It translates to CASSNWAGTNFQETQYF.

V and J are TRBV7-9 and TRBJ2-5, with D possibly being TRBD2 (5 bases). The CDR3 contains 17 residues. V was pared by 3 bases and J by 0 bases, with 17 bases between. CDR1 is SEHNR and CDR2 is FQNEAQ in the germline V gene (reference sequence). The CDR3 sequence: CASSLSVLAGNQETQYF. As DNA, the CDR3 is TGTGCCAGCAGCTTGTCGGTTTTGGCGGGTAACCAAGAGACCCAGTACTTC.

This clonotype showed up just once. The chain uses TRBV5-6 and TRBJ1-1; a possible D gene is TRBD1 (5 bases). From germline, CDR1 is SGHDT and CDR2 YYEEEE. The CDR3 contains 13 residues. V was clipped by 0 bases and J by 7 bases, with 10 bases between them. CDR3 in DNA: TGTGCCAGCAGCTTGGGGGTGACAGTTGAAGCTTTCTTT. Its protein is CASSLGVTVEAFF.

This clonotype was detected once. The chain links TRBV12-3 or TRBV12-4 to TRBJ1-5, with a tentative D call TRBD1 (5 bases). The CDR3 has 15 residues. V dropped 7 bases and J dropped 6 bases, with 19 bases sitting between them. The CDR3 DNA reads TGTGCCAGCACCCTCAACGGGGGTCATGGTCAGCCCCAGCATTTT. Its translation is CASTLNGGHGQPQHF.

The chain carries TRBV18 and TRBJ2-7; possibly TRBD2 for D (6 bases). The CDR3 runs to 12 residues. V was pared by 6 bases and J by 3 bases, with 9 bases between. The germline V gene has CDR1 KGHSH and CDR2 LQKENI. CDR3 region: CASSRGLYEQYF. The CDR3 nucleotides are TGTGCCAGCTCCCGGGGACTCTACGAGCAGTACTTC.

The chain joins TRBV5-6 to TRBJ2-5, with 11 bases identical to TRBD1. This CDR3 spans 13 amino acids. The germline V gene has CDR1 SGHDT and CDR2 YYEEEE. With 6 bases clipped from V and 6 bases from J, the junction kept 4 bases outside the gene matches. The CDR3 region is CASNQDRGQTQYF. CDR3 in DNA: TGTGCCAGCAATCAGGACAGGGGGCAGACCCAGTACTTC.

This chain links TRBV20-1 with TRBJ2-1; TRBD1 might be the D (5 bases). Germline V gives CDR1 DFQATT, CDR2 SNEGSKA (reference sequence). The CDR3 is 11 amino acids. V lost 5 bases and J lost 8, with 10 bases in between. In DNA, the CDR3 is TGCAGTGCTTCCAGGGTGGATGAGCAGTTCTTC. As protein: CSASRVDEQFF.

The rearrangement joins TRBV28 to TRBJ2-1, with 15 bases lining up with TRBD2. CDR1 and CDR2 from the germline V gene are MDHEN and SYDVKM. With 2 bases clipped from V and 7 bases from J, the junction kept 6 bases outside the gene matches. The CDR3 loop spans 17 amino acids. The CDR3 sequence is CASSLMGLAGGGNEQFF. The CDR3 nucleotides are TGTGCCAGCAGTTTAATGGGACTAGCGGGAGGAGGAAATGAGCAGTTCTTC.

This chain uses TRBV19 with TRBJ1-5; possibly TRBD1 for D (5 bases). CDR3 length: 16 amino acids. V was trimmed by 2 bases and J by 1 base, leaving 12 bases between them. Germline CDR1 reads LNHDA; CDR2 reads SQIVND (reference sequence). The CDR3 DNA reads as TGTGCCAGTAGTATATTGCAGGGTAGGAGCAATCAGCCCCAGCATTTT. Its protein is CASSILQGRSNQPQHF. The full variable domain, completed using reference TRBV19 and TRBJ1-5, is DGGITQSPKYLFRKEGQNVTLSCEQNLNHDAMYWYRQDPGQGLRLIYYSQIVNDFQKGDIAEGYSVSREKKESFPLTVTSAQKNPTAFYLCASSILQGRSNQPQHFGDGTRLSIL.

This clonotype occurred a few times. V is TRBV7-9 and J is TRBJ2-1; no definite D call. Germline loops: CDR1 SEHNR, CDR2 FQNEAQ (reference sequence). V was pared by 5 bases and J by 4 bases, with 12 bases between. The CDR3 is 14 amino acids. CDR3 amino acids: CASSQEDLYNEQFF. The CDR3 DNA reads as TGTGCCAGCAGCCAAGAGGATCTTTACAATGAGCAGTTCTTC.

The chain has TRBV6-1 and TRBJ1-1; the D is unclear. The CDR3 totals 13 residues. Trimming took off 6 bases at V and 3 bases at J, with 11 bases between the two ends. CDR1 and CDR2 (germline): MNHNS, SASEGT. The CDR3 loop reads CASRVFRDTEAFF. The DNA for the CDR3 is TGTGCCAGCAGGGTGTTTCGGGACACTGAAGCTTTCTTT.